The T cell receptor beta chain described here comes from a study of PD-1 blockade in classical Hodgkin lymphoma. Study-level findings and limits: Patients who began taking nivolumab under 1 year after ASCT were left out. Patients who responded completely had about the same baseline diversity as newly diagnosed patients. Compared with healthy donors, newly diagnosed patients reportedly showed lower baseline TCR diversity. At C4D1, TCR diversity had climbed significantly for CD4+ cells, though not for CD8+ cells.

About this clone: Its antigen is not known.

Using immunoSEQ multiplex PCR, the repertoire was profiled, and TCRdb retains in-frame clones only, with some absent. The table shows 90,000 to 100,000 clones, with around 81% occurring only once. Brentuximab vedotin exposure varied, and every patient relapsed after autologous stem cell transplantation. The sequencing used peripheral blood mononuclear cells (PBMCs), collected before the second cycle of nivolumab. The clonotype originates from a human donor with classical Hodgkin lymphoma.

The CDR3 loop reads CASSSSGTAISYEQYF. In nucleotides, the CDR3 is TGCGCCAGCAGCAGCTCCGGGACAGCGATCTCCTACGAGCAGTACTTC. The chain couples TRBV5-1 to TRBJ2-7, with TRBD1 identical over 7 bases. The CDR3 contains 16 residues. CDR1 is SGHRS and CDR2 is YFSETQ in the germline V gene. Germline trimming cut 4 bases from V and 0 bases from J; bases unmatched to any gene: 10.